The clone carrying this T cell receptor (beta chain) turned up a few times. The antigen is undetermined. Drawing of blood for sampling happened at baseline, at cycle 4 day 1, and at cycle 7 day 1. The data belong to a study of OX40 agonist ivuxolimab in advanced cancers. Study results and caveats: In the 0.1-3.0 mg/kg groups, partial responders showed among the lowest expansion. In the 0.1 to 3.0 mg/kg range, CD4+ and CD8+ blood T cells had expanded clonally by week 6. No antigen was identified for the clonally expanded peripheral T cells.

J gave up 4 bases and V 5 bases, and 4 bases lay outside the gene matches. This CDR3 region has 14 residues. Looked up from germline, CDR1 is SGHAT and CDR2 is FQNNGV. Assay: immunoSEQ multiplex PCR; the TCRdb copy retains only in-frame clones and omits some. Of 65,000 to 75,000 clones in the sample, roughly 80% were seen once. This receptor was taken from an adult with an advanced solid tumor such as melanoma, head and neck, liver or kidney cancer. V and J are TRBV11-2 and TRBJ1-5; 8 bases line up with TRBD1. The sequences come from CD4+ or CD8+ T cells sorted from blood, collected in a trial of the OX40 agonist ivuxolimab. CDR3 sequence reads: CASSPDRGNQPQHF. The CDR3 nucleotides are TGTGCCAGCAGCCCCGACAGGGGTAATCAGCCCCAGCATTTT.